This is a list of T cell receptor beta chains from one sample in a study of T-cell reconstitution after alpha-beta-depleted transplantation in children. Each CDR3 protein gets one entry after TCRdb re-called the PCR reads with MiXCR. This sample has over 150,000 distinct CDR3 sequences, with over 8.5% found just once. The source was PBMCs, collected before TCRalphabeta/CD19-depleted stem cell transplant. The source is a boy aged 2-9 years with acute myeloid leukemia, due to receive a stem cell transplant. Both conserved end residues are part of each CDR3. D genes are given only for firm matches.

d_gene	j_gene	v_gene	CDR3aa
TRBD1	TRBJ2-7	TRBV3-1	CASSQDGGTGRLYEQYF
-	TRBJ2-3	TRBV12-3/TRBV12-4	CASSLGVGSGGLDTQYF
-	TRBJ1-2	TRBV3-1	CASSQVQAINYGYTF
TRBD1	TRBJ1-1	TRBV12-3/TRBV12-4	CASSATGFAEAFF
TRBD2	TRBJ2-7	TRBV3-1	CASSQEYVAGVRYYEQYF
TRBD1	TRBJ2-7	TRBV5-1	CASSLGTGAYEQYF
-	TRBJ2-1	TRBV7-2	CASSLLPISYNEQFF
-	TRBJ1-3	TRBV28	CASRPTGMISGNTIYF
TRBD1	TRBJ1-1	TRBV20-1	CSARGRGDTEAFF
TRBD2	TRBJ2-1	TRBV2	CASSVETSGGLLSYNEQFF
-	TRBJ2-5	TRBV10-3	CAISGGPETQYF
-	TRBJ2-7	TRBV13	CASSRDLYEQYF
-	TRBJ1-1	TRBV3-1	CASSNSKRHTEAFF
TRBD1	TRBJ2-7	TRBV7-2	CASSRRQGAGEQYF
TRBD1	TRBJ1-1	TRBV7-7	CASSPTIDRVNTEAFF
TRBD1	TRBJ2-1	TRBV28	CASSLMGQGEEQFF
-	TRBJ2-3	TRBV5-1	CASSARGRTDTQYF
-	TRBJ2-7	TRBV6-9	CASSYRQGSEQYF
-	TRBJ1-2	TRBV19	CASSKVADDNYGYTF
-	TRBJ1-1	TRBV7-2	CASSRWGAEAFF
TRBD2	TRBJ2-7	TRBV5-1	CASSLLPTSGINLDLYEQYF
-	TRBJ2-5	TRBV11-2	CASSIPEGVGGETQYF
TRBD1	TRBJ2-1	TRBV6-4	CASSATDRGVWNEQFF
TRBD2	TRBJ2-7	TRBV11-2	CASSLVWLAGTSSYEQYF
-	TRBJ1-6	TRBV7-3	CASSLTNRDNNSPLHF
-	TRBJ1-3	TRBV7-2	CASSLKGGDTIYF
TRBD1	TRBJ1-5	TRBV20-1	CSAIHQTGSNQPQHF
-	TRBJ2-5	TRBV7-8	CASSLVAFRGETQYF
-	TRBJ2-2	TRBV5-1	CASSLRTATGELFF
-	TRBJ1-1	TRBV7-9	CASSLAPAEWAFF
-	TRBJ2-1	TRBV4-1	CASSQSSAGAYNEQFF
-	TRBJ2-2	TRBV18	CASSLDITGELFF
TRBD2	TRBJ2-5	TRBV12-3/TRBV12-4	CASSRPGREGKTQYF
-	TRBJ1-2	TRBV12-3/TRBV12-4	CASSPDRTYGYTF
-	TRBJ1-4	TRBV11-2	CASSLRISNEKLFF
-	TRBJ2-7	TRBV20-1	CSARDLYSDLADDEQYF
TRBD1	TRBJ1-1	TRBV19	CASSRTRDREAFF
-	TRBJ1-6	TRBV20-1	CSASRGYNSPLHF
-	TRBJ2-4	TRBV29-1	CSVEDHKGLAKNIQYF
-	TRBJ1-2	TRBV29-1	CSVAIGENYGYTF
TRBD2	TRBJ2-5	TRBV7-7	CASSLALAGGETQYF
TRBD1	TRBJ1-2	TRBV12-5	CASALTGGNYGYTF
TRBD2	TRBJ2-3	TRBV28	CASSSDPLAGAPDTQYF
-	TRBJ1-2	TRBV29-1	CSVSPGRTLFDGYTF
TRBD2	TRBJ2-2	TRBV5-1	CASSGGGVGTGELFF
-	TRBJ1-2	TRBV5-1	CASSLGLTNYGYTF
-	TRBJ2-1	TRBV5-6	CASSLQGGEQFF
-	TRBJ2-7	TRBV28	CASSPGIWAQQYF
-	TRBJ2-2	TRBV18	CASSPIGLSNTGELFF
TRBD1	TRBJ1-2	TRBV12-3/TRBV12-4	CASREQGVDYGYTF
TRBD2	TRBJ2-4	TRBV7-2	CASSRGGTAKNIQYF
-	TRBJ1-6	TRBV6-1	CASSLDSPLHF
-	TRBJ2-6	TRBV20-1	CSAPGTSSGANVLTF